The 20 T cell receptor beta chains listed next were all sequenced from one sample in a study of T cell responses to AZD1222 COVID-19 vaccine. Clones were sequenced by immunoSEQ multiplex PCR, and TCRdb holds only the in-frame ones, with some missing. Among fewer than 100,000 clones listed, about 83% were seen once. Here the sequenced sample was peripheral blood, taken 28 days after the second AZD1222 dose. The receptors come from an adult who received the AZD1222 COVID-19 vaccine.

The chain combines TRBV4-1 with TRBJ2-7; TRBD1 might be the D (7 bases). Per the germline V gene, CDR1 is MGHRA and CDR2 is YSYEKL. The CDR3 loop spans 16 amino acids. Trimming cost V 1 base and J 1 base, with 14 bases left between them. CDR3 sequence: CASSQVGGGVSYEQYF. The DNA for the CDR3 is TGCGCCAGCAGCCAAGTTGGAGGGGGCGTATCCTACGAGCAGTACTTC.

V usage is TRBV28 and J usage is TRBJ2-7; tentative D call: TRBD2 (6 bases). Germline V lookup: CDR1 MDHEN, CDR2 SYDVKM. This CDR3 contains 14 residues. Trimming cost V 5 bases and J 0 bases, with 11 bases left between them. CDR3 residues: CASSTPGDSYEQYF. Here the CDR3 DNA reads TGTGCCAGCAGTACTCCGGGGGACTCCTACGAGCAGTACTTC.

The chain recombines TRBV6-2 or TRBV6-3 with TRBJ2-5; D not certain. Germline V gives CDR1 MNHEY, CDR2 SVGEGT. The CDR3 totals 11 residues. V lost 6 bases and J 6 bases, leaving 8 bases between the germline ends. For the CDR3, the DNA is TGTGCCAGCAGCCTTACCCAGACCCAGTACTTC. It encodes CASSLTQTQYF.

This chain links TRBV7-2 with TRBJ2-5, with TRBD2 as a possible D gene (7 bases). CDR1 and CDR2 from the germline V gene are SGHTA and FQGNSA. CDR3 length equals 14 residues. V gave up 6 bases and J gave up 4 bases, with 15 bases separating them. CDR3 loop: CASSPDGGRETQYF. CDR3 in DNA: TGTGCCAGCAGTCCAGACGGGGGGCGAGAGACCCAGTACTTC.

The chain links TRBV28 to TRBJ1-1; 7 bases line up with TRBD1. Trimming removed 3 bases from V and 4 bases from J; junction bases left unmatched: 5. CDR3 size: 14 residues. Germline V gene sequence: CDR1 MDHEN, CDR2 SYDVKM. The CDR3 loop reads CASSFDGTVTEAFF. As DNA, the CDR3 is TGTGCCAGCAGTTTTGATGGGACAGTCACTGAAGCTTTCTTT.

The chain uses TRBV6-2 or TRBV6-3 and TRBJ1-5; D is perhaps TRBD1 (6 bases). Deletions cut 2 bases from V and 7 bases from J, with 12 bases between. Per germline, CDR1 MNHEY and CDR2 SVGEGT. CDR3 size: 14 residues. The CDR3: CASSYKGGEQPQHF. Here the CDR3 DNA reads TGTGCCAGCAGTTACAAGGGGGGGGAGCAGCCCCAGCATTTT.

The chain couples TRBV19 to TRBJ1-5; D might be TRBD1 (5 bases). The CDR3 totals 15 residues. Germline V gene lookup returns CDR1 LNHDA and CDR2 SQIVND (reference sequence). V lost 1 base to trimming and J lost 5 bases, with 12 bases between them. The CDR3 reads CASSIGGGGYQPQHF. The CDR3 nucleotides are TGTGCCAGTAGTATAGGGGGTGGGGGGTATCAGCCCCAGCATTTT.

This rearrangement joins TRBV2 to TRBJ1-5; 10 positions agree with TRBD1. CDR3 size: 15 residues. The V segment lost 6 bases and the J segment 6 bases; nucleotides outside the gene matches: 8. Germline CDR1 is SNHLY and CDR2 is FYNNEI. The CDR3 region has the DNA TGTGCCAGCAGCGTGGGACAGGGGATGAGTCAGCCCCAGCATTTT. This gives the protein CASSVGQGMSQPQHF. Filled out from reference TRBV2 and TRBJ1-5, the complete variable domain reads EPEVTQTPSHQVTQMGQEVILRCVPISNHLYFYWYRQILGQKVEFLVSFYNNEISEKSEIFDDQFSVERPDGSNFTLKIRSTKLEDSAMYFCASSVGQGMSQPQHFGDGTRLSIL.

This chain links TRBV5-6 with TRBJ2-6, with no clear D. The germline CDR1 and CDR2 sequences are SGHDT and YYEEEE. This CDR3 has 14 amino acids. V lost 1 base and J lost 0, with 2 bases in between. The CDR3 is CASSLRSGANVLTF. For the CDR3, the DNA is TGTGCCAGCAGCTTGCGCTCTGGGGCCAACGTCCTGACTTTC.

The V call is TRBV29-1, the J call TRBJ2-5; perhaps TRBD2 as D (5 bases). V shed 6 bases and J shed 2 bases, with 16 bases lying between them. CDR1 is SQVTM and CDR2 is ANQGSEA in the germline V gene. The CDR3 extends over 14 amino acids. CDR3 sequence: CSVTPSGRQETQYF. The CDR3 DNA is TGCAGCGTCACTCCGTCGGGGAGACAAGAGACCCAGTACTTC. Supplemented by reference TRBV29-1 and TRBJ2-5, the full variable domain reads SAVISQKPSRDICQRGTSLTIQCQVDSQVTMMFWYRQQPGQSLTLIATANQGSEATYESGFVIDKFPISRPNLTFSTLTVSNMSPEDSSIYLCSVTPSGRQETQYFGPGTRLLVL.

This sequence joins TRBV7-2 and TRBJ1-3; D is perhaps TRBD1 (6 bases). Trimming stripped 4 bases from V and 6 bases from J, with 22 bases between. Germline CDR1 SGHTA, CDR2 FQGNSA. The CDR3 is 17 amino acids. The chain's CDR3 is CASSSLQQGRLLNTIYF. In DNA, the CDR3 is TGTGCCAGCAGCTCCCTTCAACAGGGACGTTTGCTAAACACCATATATTTT.

J is TRBJ2-3 and V is TRBV5-1; TRBD2 matches at 9 bases. Unmatched junction bases numbered 11, after V lost 3 bases and J lost 6 bases. The CDR3 has 16 residues. Per germline, CDR1 SGHRS and CDR2 YFSETQ. The CDR3 protein is CASSSDGGLATDTQYF. The CDR3 coding sequence is TGCGCCAGCAGCTCGGACGGGGGACTAGCTACGGATACGCAGTATTTT.

This sequence joins TRBV2 and TRBJ1-5, with TRBD1 as a possible D gene (6 bases). The V and J ends lost 5 bases and 6 bases respectively, with 14 bases between them. Germline V lookup: CDR1 SNHLY, CDR2 FYNNEI. CDR3 length equals 14 residues. CDR3 nucleotides: TGTGCCAGCAGTTTCACAGGGAGAGGTCAGCCCCAGCATTTT. The encoded protein is CASSFTGRGQPQHF.

The table lists this clone with a count of one. The V call is TRBV7-2, the J call TRBJ1-2; D is undetermined. This CDR3 spans 15 amino acids. Germline assignment: CDR1 SGHTA and CDR2 FQGNSA. V gave up 0 bases and J gave up 4 bases, with 12 bases separating them. The CDR3 nucleotides are TGTGCCAGCAGCTTAGCCCCAGAGGGCTCCTATGGCTACACCTTC. It yields the protein CASSLAPEGSYGYTF.

V gene TRBV5-1 combines with J gene TRBJ2-7; D may be TRBD1 (6 bases). The CDR3 runs 14 residues. V was pared by 4 bases and J by 1 base, with 12 bases between. The germline gives CDR1 SGHRS, CDR2 YFSETQ. The CDR3 nucleotides are TGCGCCAGCAGCGCTGACAGGCCGTCCTACGAGCAGTACTTC. It specifies CASSADRPSYEQYF.

The rearrangement joins TRBV5-1 to TRBJ2-7; D is possibly TRBD1 (5 bases). Germline-derived CDR1 and CDR2 are SGHRS and YFSETQ. V dropped 4 bases and J dropped 0 bases, with 17 bases sitting between them. This CDR3 is built from 16 residues. The CDR3 sequence is CASSPYFVDNSYEQYF. Here the CDR3 DNA reads TGCGCCAGCAGCCCTTATTTTGTGGACAACTCCTACGAGCAGTACTTC.

The chain is built from TRBV11-3 and TRBJ2-5; TRBD2 might be the D (5 bases). The length of the CDR3 is 13 residues. The germline gives CDR1 SGHNT, CDR2 YENEEA. V was cut by 4 bases and J by 3 bases, with 9 bases left in between. The CDR3 DNA sequence: TGTGCCAGCAGCTCAGAAGCGGAAGAGACCCAGTACTTC. This sequence encodes CASSSEAEETQYF.

The rearrangement uses TRBV5-4 and TRBJ2-7; weak D call: TRBD1 (5 bases). Germline V gene data show CDR1 as SGHNT and CDR2 as YYREEE (reference sequence). This CDR3 has 11 amino acids. V lost 3 bases, J lost 5 bases, and 6 bases lay in between. CDR3 region: CASSWGDEQYF. CDR3 DNA sequence: TGTGCCAGCAGCTGGGGCGACGAGCAGTACTTC. The whole variable domain, filled in from reference TRBV5-4 and TRBJ2-7, reads ETGVTQSPTHLIKTRGQQVTLRCSSQSGHNTVSWYQQALGQGPQFIFQYYREEENGRGNFPPRFSGLQFPNYSSELNVNALELDDSALYLCASSWGDEQYFGPGTRLTVT.

The genes are TRBV6-5 and TRBJ2-4; maybe TRBD2 (6 bases). The V end lost 2 bases, the J end lost 9 bases, and 11 bases lay between the germline ends. Germline assignment: CDR1 MNHEY and CDR2 SVGAGI. The length of the CDR3 is 13 residues. The CDR3 here is CASSYGPGGIQYF. For the CDR3, the DNA is TGTGCCAGCAGTTACGGGCCCGGGGGCATTCAGTACTTC.

V and J are TRBV7-2 and TRBJ1-5, with a possible D match to TRBD1 (5 bases). Germline CDR1 is SGHTA and CDR2 is FQGNSA. This CDR3 is 15 amino acids long. Trimming stripped 2 bases from V and 5 bases from J, with 13 bases between. The CDR3 region is CASSLRGTDHQPQHF. Written as DNA, the CDR3 is TGTGCCAGCAGCTTACGGGGGACGGATCATCAGCCCCAGCATTTT.